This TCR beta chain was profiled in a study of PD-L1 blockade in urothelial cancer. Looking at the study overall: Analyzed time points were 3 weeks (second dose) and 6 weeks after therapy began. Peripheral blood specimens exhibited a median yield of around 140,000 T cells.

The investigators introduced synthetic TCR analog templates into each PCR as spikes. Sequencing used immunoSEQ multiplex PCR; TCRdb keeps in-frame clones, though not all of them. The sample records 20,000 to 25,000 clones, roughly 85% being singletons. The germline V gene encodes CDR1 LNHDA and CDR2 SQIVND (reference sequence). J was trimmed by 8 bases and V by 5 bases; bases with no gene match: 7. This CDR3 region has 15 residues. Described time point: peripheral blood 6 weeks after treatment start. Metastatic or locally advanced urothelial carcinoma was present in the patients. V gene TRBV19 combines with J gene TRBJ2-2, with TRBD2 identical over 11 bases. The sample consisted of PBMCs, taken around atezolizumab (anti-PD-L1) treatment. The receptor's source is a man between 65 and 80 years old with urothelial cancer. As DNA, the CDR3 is TGTGCCAGTAGTCCCCGACTAGCGGGAATGGGGGAGCTGTTTTTT. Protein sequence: CASSPRLAGMGELFF.